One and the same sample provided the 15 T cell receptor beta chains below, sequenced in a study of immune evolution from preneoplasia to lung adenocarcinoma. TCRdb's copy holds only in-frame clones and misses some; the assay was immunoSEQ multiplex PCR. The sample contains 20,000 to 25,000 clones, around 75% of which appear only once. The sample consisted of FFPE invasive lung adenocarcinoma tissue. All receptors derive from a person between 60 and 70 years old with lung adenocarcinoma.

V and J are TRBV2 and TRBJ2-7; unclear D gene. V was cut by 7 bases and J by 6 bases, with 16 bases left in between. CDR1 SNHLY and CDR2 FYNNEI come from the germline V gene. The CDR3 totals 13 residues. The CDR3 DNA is TGTGCCAGCACCCTGAGCGTCTTGAGCGAGCAGTACTTC. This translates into CASTLSVLSEQYF. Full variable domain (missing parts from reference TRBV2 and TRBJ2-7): EPEVTQTPSHQVTQMGQEVILRCVPISNHLYFYWYRQILGQKVEFLVSFYNNEISEKSEIFDDQFSVERPDGSNFTLKIRSTKLEDSAMYFCASTLSVLSEQYFGPGTRLTVT.

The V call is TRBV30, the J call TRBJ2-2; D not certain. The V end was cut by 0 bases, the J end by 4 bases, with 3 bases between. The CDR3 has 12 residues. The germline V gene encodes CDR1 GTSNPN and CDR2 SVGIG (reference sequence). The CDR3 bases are TGTGCCTGGAGTGTGGCCACCGGGGAGCTGTTTTTT. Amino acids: CAWSVATGELFF.

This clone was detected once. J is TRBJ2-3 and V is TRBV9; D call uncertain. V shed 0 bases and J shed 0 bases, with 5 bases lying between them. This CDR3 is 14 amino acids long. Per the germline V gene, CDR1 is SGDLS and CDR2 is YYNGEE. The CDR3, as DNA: TGTGCCAGCAGCGTAGTATTAAGCACAGATACGCAGTATTTT. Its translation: CASSVVLSTDTQYF.

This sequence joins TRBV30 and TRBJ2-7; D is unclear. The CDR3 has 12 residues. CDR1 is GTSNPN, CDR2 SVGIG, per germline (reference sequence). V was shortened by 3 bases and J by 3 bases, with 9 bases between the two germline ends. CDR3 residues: CAWSPGIYEQYF. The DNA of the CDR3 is TGTGCCTGGAGCCCAGGCATCTACGAGCAGTACTTC.

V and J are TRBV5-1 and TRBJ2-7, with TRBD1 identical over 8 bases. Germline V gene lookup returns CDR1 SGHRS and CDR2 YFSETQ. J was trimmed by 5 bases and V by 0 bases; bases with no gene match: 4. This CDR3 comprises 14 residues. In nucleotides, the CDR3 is TGCGCCAGCAGCTTGGTGGACAGGGACAACGAGCAGTACTTC. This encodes CASSLVDRDNEQYF.

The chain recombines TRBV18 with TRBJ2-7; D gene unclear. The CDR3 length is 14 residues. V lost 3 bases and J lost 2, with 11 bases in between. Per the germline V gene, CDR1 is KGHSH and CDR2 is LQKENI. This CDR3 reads CASSPRTDPYEQYF. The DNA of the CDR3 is TGTGCCAGCTCACCTCGGACCGATCCCTACGAGCAGTACTTC.

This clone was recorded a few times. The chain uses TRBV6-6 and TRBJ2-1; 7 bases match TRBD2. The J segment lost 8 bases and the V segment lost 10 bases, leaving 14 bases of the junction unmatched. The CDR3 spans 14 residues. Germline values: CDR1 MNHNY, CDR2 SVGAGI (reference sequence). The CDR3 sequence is CATGAGTTGDEQFF. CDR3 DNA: TGTGCCACCGGGGCCGGGACTACTGGCGATGAGCAGTTCTTC.

The CDR3 region is CSVGPRASEQFF. The CDR3 nucleotides read TGCAGCGTTGGGCCTCGGGCGTCTGAGCAGTTCTTC. V and J are TRBV29-1 and TRBJ2-1; D is unresolved. The length of the CDR3 is 12 residues. V was shortened by 4 bases and J by 9 bases, with 13 bases between the two germline ends. Germline V gene data show CDR1 as SQVTM and CDR2 as ANQGSEA.

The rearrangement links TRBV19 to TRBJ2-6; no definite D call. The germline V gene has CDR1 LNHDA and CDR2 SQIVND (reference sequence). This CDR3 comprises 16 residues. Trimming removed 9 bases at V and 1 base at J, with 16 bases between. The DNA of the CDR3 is TGTGCCAGCAGCGACCCGGCCAGTTCTGGGGCCAACGTCCTGACTTTC. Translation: CASSDPASSGANVLTF.

The DNA for the CDR3 is TGTGCCAGCAGCAGTGGGACCCTGGGGGAAAAACTGTTTTTT. Translating it yields CASSSGTLGEKLFF. V gene TRBV21-1 combines with J gene TRBJ1-4. TRBV21-1 has pseudogene status. The CDR3 has 14 amino acids.

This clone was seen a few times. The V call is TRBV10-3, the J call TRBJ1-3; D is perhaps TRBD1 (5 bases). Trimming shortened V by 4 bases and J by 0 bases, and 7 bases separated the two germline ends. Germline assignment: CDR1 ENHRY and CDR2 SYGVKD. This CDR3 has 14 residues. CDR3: CAISAGSSGNTIYF. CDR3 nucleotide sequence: TGTGCCATCAGTGCAGGGAGCTCTGGAAACACCATATATTTT.

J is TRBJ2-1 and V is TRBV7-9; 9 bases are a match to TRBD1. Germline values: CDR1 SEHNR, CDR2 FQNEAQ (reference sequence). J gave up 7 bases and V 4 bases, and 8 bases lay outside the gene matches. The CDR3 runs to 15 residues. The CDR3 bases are TGTGCCAGCAGCTCGACAGGGGGTAAGGGGAATGAGCAGTTCTTC. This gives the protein CASSSTGGKGNEQFF. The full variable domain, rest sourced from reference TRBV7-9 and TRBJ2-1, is DTGVSQNPRHKITKRGQNVTFRCDPISEHNRLYWYRQTLGQGPEFLTYFQNEAQLEKSRLLSDRFSAERPKGSFSTLEIQRTEQGDSAMYLCASSSTGGKGNEQFFGPGTRLTVL.

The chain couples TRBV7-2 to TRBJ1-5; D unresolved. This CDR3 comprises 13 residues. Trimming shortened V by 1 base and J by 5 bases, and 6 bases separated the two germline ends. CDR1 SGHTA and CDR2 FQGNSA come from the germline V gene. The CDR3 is CASSLVDDQPQHF. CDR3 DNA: TGTGCCAGCAGCTTAGTCGACGATCAGCCCCAGCATTTT.

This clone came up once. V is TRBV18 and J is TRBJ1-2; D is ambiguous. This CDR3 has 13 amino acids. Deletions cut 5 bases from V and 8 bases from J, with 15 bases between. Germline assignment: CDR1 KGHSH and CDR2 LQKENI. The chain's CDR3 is CASSIQGSRGYTF. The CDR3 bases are TGTGCCAGCTCAATCCAAGGGTCGCGAGGCTACACCTTC. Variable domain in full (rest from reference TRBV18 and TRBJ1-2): NAGVMQNPRHLVRRRGQEARLRCSPMKGHSHVYWYRQLPEEGLKFMVYLQKENIIDESGMPKERFSAEFPKEGPSILRIQQVVRGDSAAYFCASSIQGSRGYTFGSGTRLTVV.

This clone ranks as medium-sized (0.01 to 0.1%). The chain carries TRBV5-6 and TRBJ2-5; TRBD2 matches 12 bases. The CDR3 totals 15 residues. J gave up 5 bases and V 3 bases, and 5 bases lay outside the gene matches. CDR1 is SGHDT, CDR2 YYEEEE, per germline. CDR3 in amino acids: CASSSLAGGRETQYF. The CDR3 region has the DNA TGTGCCAGCAGCTCCCTAGCGGGAGGGAGGGAGACCCAGTACTTC.